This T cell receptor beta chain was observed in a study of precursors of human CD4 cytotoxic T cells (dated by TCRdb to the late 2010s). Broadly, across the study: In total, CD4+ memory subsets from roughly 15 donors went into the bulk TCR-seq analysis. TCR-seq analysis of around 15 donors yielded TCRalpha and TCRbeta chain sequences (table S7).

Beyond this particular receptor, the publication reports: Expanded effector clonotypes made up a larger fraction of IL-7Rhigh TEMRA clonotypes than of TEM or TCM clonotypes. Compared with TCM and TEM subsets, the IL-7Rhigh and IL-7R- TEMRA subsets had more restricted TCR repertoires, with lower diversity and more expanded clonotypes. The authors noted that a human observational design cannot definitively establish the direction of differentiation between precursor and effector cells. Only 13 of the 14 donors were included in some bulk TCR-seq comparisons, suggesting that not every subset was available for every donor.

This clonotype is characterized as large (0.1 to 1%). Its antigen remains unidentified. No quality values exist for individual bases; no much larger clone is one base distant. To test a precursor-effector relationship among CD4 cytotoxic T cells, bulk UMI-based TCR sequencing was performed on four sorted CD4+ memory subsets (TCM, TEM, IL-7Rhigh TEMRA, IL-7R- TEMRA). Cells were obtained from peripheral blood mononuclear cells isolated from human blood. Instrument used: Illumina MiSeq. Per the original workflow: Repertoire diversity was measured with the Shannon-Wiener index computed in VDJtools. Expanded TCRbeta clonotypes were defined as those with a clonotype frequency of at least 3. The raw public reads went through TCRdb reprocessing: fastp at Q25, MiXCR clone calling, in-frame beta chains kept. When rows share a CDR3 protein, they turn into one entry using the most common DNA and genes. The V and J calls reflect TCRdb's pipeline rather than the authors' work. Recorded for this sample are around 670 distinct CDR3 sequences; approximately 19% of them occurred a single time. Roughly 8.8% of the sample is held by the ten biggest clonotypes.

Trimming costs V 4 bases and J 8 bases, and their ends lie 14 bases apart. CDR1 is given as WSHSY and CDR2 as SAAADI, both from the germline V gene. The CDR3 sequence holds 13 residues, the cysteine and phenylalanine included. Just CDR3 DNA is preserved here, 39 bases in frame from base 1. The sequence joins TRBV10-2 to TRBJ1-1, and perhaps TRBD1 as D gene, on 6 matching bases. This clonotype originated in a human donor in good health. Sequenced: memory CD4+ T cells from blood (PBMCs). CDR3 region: CASSGRGTQEAFF. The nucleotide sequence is TGCGCCAGCAGTGGGAGAGGGACACAAGAAGCTTTCTTT.